The table lists the clone carrying this T cell receptor (beta chain) with many counts. Its antigen remains unknown. Isolation of PBMCs was performed on 8.5 to 10 ml fresh peripheral blood. The record originates from a study of T cells in Graves' hyperthyroidism and ophthalmopathy. Notes on the study in general: The majority of expanded thyroid clonotypes above 0.001 also appeared in blood. Progression to ophthalmopathy was predicted a median of approximately 6.4 months early.

The CDR3 regions of TCR beta were amplified from RNA transcripts. The HTBI primer set served for first-round RT-PCR of the TCR CDR3. TCRdb re-called the multiplex PCR reads with MiXCR, one entry per CDR3 protein. The sample records fewer than 350,000 distinct CDR3 sequences, roughly 13% being singletons. V trimming: 4 bases; J trimming: 2 bases; junction bases outside the gene matches: 8. This CDR3 has 17 amino acids. Sequenced material: blood. The clonotype comes from a woman in her forties with Graves' hyperthyroidism. This chain joins TRBV12-3 or TRBV12-4 and TRBJ2-3; 11 nucleotides agree with TRBD2. Written as DNA, the CDR3 is TGTGCCAGCAGTTCAACTCCGGGACTAGCGGACACAGATACGCAGTATTTT. This gives the protein CASSSTPGLADTDTQYF.